A single sample gave rise to the 21 T cell receptor beta chains below, sequenced in a study of beta chain features in type 1 diabetes (dated by TCRdb to between 2018 and 2020). What the work shows at the level of the full study, not this receptor alone: A moderate but significant shortening of TCRB CDR3 length was observed in type 1 diabetes patients in all four CD4+ subsets.

The library was obtained by the immunoSEQ multiplex PCR assay. The entire amount of isolated RNA was reverse transcribed using the High Capacity cDNA Reverse Transcription Kit, so the sequenced TCRB transcripts were expressed ones. TCRdb mirrors the immuneACCESS table, restricted to in-frame sequences. Some clones are absent from its copies; in checked studies, under half trace to an unresolved V gene, and the reason for the others is unknown. Recorded for this sample are 160,000 or so clones; around 63% of them occurred a single time. The ten largest account for about 0.1% of the sample. No antigen has been identified for these receptors. The sample taken for sequencing was naive CD4+ T cells from blood. The cell subset or site label corresponds to: true naive CD4+ T cells. The receptors shown here come from a man in his thirties or forties with type 1 diabetes.

V gene TRBV29-1 combines with J gene TRBJ1-4, with D possibly matching TRBD1 (5 bases). CDR3 length: 13 amino acids. V lost 4 bases and J 3 bases, leaving 9 bases between the germline ends. CDR1 is SQVTM, CDR2 ANQGSEA, per germline. The CDR3 region is CSVAVGANEKLFF. The CDR3 coding sequence is TGCAGCGTTGCGGTAGGGGCTAATGAAAAACTGTTTTTT.

The chain employs TRBV7-9 and TRBJ2-7; no clear D. CDR1 SEHNR and CDR2 FQNEAQ come from the germline V gene (reference sequence). The CDR3 consists of 15 residues. V shed 5 bases and J shed 1 base, with 15 bases lying between them. The CDR3 sequence is CASSTRITTSYEQYF. The CDR3 DNA follows: TGTGCCAGCAGCACCAGGATCACAACATCCTACGAGCAGTACTTC.

In this sample, this clone turned up once. This chain links TRBV28 with TRBJ2-3, with D perhaps TRBD1 (5 bases). V lost 7 bases, J lost 4 bases, and 18 bases lay in between. The germline CDR1 and CDR2 sequences are MDHEN and SYDVKM. The CDR3 extends over 15 amino acids. As DNA, the CDR3 is TGTGCCAGCATCCCGAGGATTCAGGGCCCAGATACGCAGTATTTT. It yields the protein CASIPRIQGPDTQYF.

V is TRBV25-1 and J is TRBJ2-1, with a possible D match to TRBD1 (6 bases). Germline V gives CDR1 MGHDK, CDR2 SYGVNS. Trimming took 5 bases from V and 4 from J, leaving 15 bases between them. CDR3 length: 15 amino acids. The CDR3 region has the DNA TGTGCCAGCAGTAATACAGGGATTTTGTACAATGAGCAGTTCTTC. The encoded protein is CASSNTGILYNEQFF.

This rearrangement joins TRBV7-2 to TRBJ2-1; D gene ambiguous. CDR1 SGHTA and CDR2 FQGNSA come from the germline V gene. This CDR3 has 15 residues. The ends were cut back, 0 bases at V and 1 base at J, with 7 bases in the middle. The CDR3 protein is CASSLALGSYNEQFF. CDR3 nucleotides: TGTGCCAGCAGCTTAGCCTTGGGGTCCTACAATGAGCAGTTCTTC.

This chain joins TRBV4-3 and TRBJ1-2; the D is unclear. The germline CDR1 and CDR2 sequences are LGHNA and YSLEER. Trimming stripped 0 bases from V and 4 bases from J, with 18 bases between. The CDR3 contains 17 residues. For the CDR3, the DNA is TGCGCCAGCAGCCAAGAGCCCTTACAACAGCGCGGCTATGGCTACACCTTC. This sequence encodes CASSQEPLQQRGYGYTF.

V gene TRBV9 combines with J gene TRBJ2-5; 8 bases are a match to TRBD2. V shed 2 bases and J 1 base; nucleotides not matched to a gene: 4. Germline V gives CDR1 SGDLS, CDR2 YYNGEE. CDR3 length: 15 residues. For the CDR3, the DNA is TGTGCCAGCAGCGTCCGGAGCGGGGGCCAAGAGACCCAGTACTTC. Translated: CASSVRSGGQETQYF.

The chain joins TRBV25-1 to TRBJ2-3, with TRBD1 matching 7 bases. CDR3 length: 14 residues. CDR1 and CDR2 (germline): MGHDK, SYGVNS. Unmatched junction bases numbered 1, after V lost 3 bases and J lost 1 base. CDR3 sequence: CASSDDRGTDTQYF. CDR3 DNA sequence: TGTGCCAGCAGTGACGACAGGGGCACAGATACGCAGTATTTT.

V gene TRBV20-1 combines with J gene TRBJ2-7; weak D call: TRBD1 (5 bases). Germline V gives CDR1 DFQATT, CDR2 SNEGSKA (reference sequence). The CDR3 consists of 11 residues. The V end lost 1 base, the J end lost 4 bases, and 5 bases lay between the germline ends. The CDR3 DNA sequence: TGCAGTGCTAGAGGACAGTACGAGCAGTACTTC. This gives the protein CSARGQYEQYF.

This clone was found a few times. The V call is TRBV9, the J call TRBJ2-3; possibly TRBD2 for D (6 bases). CDR1 SGDLS and CDR2 YYNGEE come from the germline V gene. The V and J ends lost 3 bases and 0 bases respectively, with 20 bases between them. CDR3 length: 18 amino acids. CDR3 protein: CASSGTLDYPKSTDTQYF. The CDR3 DNA sequence: TGTGCCAGCAGCGGGACCTTGGACTACCCCAAAAGCACAGATACGCAGTATTTT.

The chain links TRBV30 to TRBJ2-2; 12 positions match TRBD2. Germline V gene sequence: CDR1 GTSNPN, CDR2 SVGIG (reference sequence). The CDR3 is 20 residues long. V lost 5 bases and J lost 0; bases outside the gene matches: 16. The CDR3: CAWSYGIRGLAGTNTGELFF. The CDR3 DNA reads TGTGCCTGGTCCTACGGCATCCGCGGACTAGCGGGGACGAACACCGGGGAGCTGTTTTTT.

The rearrangement uses TRBV28 and TRBJ2-1, with a weak D call TRBD2 (6 bases). Trimming took 3 bases from V and 0 from J, leaving 12 bases between them. The CDR3 contains 16 residues. CDR1 and CDR2 (germline): MDHEN, SYDVKM. CDR3: CASSFRGSNSYNEQFF. Here the CDR3 DNA reads TGTGCCAGCAGTTTCCGGGGGTCAAACTCCTACAATGAGCAGTTCTTC. Full variable domain (missing parts from reference TRBV28 and TRBJ2-1): DVKVTQSSRYLVKRTGEKVFLECVQDMDHENMFWYRQDPGLGLRLIYFSYDVKMKEKGDIPEGYSVSREKKERFSLILESASTNQTSMYLCASSFRGSNSYNEQFFGPGTRLTVL.

This clone was seen a single time. The chain employs TRBV11-2 and TRBJ2-3; D tentatively reads TRBD1 or TRBD2 (5 bases each). V dropped 1 base and J dropped 2 bases, with 16 bases sitting between them. CDR1 is SGHAT, CDR2 FQNNGV, per germline. There are 17 residues in the CDR3. The CDR3 loop reads CASSLVAGTAVTDTQYF. In DNA, the CDR3 is TGTGCCAGCAGCTTAGTGGCCGGGACGGCTGTCACAGATACGCAGTATTTT.

This chain uses TRBV4-1 with TRBJ2-7, with TRBD1 matching 7 bases. The CDR3 spans 16 residues. V lost 0 bases, J lost 3 bases, and 8 bases stayed unmatched. Germline V gene sequence: CDR1 MGHRA, CDR2 YSYEKL. The CDR3 sequence is CASSQDPPGQLYEQYF. DNA for the CDR3: TGCGCCAGCAGCCAAGATCCCCCGGGACAGCTCTACGAGCAGTACTTC.

V and J are TRBV10-3 and TRBJ2-3; the D gene is possibly TRBD1 (5 bases). This CDR3 has 14 residues. The germline CDR1 and CDR2 sequences are ENHRY and SYGVKD. Trimming pared 0 bases from V and 4 bases from J, leaving 8 bases between. CDR3 loop: CAISESLTADTQYF. The CDR3 nucleotides read TGTGCCATCAGTGAGTCCTTGACAGCAGATACGCAGTATTTT.

This clone has a single count. This sequence joins TRBV29-1 and TRBJ1-2, with D possibly TRBD1 on 6 matching bases. Germline values: CDR1 SQVTM, CDR2 ANQGSEA. V lost 1 base and J 7 bases, leaving 13 bases between the germline ends. The CDR3 runs 13 residues. CDR3 amino acids: CSVEGVRGAGYTF. The CDR3 DNA reads TGCAGCGTTGAAGGCGTTAGGGGGGCTGGCTACACCTTC.

There are a few counts of this clone. This rearrangement joins TRBV29-1 to TRBJ2-7; D is possibly TRBD2 (6 bases). V lost 5 bases, J lost 7 bases, and 12 bases lay in between. The germline CDR1 and CDR2 sequences are SQVTM and ANQGSEA. This CDR3 has 11 residues. The CDR3 DNA sequence: TGCAGCGTTCGGGACTTGGGTGAGCAGTACTTC. Translated: CSVRDLGEQYF.

The rearrangement uses TRBV5-6 and TRBJ1-1; no clear D. The CDR3 consists of 12 residues. The V gene lost 1 base and the J gene lost 6 bases, with 7 bases spanning the gap. CDR1 SGHDT and CDR2 YYEEEE come from the germline V gene. The chain's CDR3 is CASSLSGSEAFF. CDR3 bases: TGTGCCAGCAGCTTGAGCGGCTCTGAAGCTTTCTTT.

The CDR3 region is CSVVDRDREETQYF. The CDR3 bases are TGCAGCGTTGTGGACAGGGACCGCGAGGAGACCCAGTACTTC. The V call is TRBV29-1, the J call TRBJ2-5; 8 bases fit TRBD1. Germline-derived CDR1 and CDR2 are SQVTM and ANQGSEA. The junction had 9 bases not matched to a gene; V was cut back by 4 bases and J by 5 bases. This CDR3 spans 14 amino acids.

J is TRBJ2-3 and V is TRBV5-1; 9 bases align to TRBD1. This CDR3 spans 17 amino acids. V shed 1 base and J 2 bases; nucleotides not matched to a gene: 8. The germline gives CDR1 SGHRS, CDR2 YFSETQ. The DNA of the CDR3 is TGCGCCAGCAGCTTGAGGGGACAGGGTCTCCCCACAGATACGCAGTATTTT. It codes for CASSLRGQGLPTDTQYF.

The V and J genes are TRBV30 and TRBJ2-4; D perhaps matches TRBD1 (6 bases). The germline V and J ends were trimmed by 7 bases and 3 bases, with 16 bases remaining between them. Germline assignment: CDR1 GTSNPN and CDR2 SVGIG (reference sequence). This CDR3 comprises 14 residues. CDR3 amino acids: CAYDPGRGKNIQYF. In DNA form, the CDR3 reads TGTGCCTATGATCCAGGCAGGGGCAAAAACATTCAGTACTTC.